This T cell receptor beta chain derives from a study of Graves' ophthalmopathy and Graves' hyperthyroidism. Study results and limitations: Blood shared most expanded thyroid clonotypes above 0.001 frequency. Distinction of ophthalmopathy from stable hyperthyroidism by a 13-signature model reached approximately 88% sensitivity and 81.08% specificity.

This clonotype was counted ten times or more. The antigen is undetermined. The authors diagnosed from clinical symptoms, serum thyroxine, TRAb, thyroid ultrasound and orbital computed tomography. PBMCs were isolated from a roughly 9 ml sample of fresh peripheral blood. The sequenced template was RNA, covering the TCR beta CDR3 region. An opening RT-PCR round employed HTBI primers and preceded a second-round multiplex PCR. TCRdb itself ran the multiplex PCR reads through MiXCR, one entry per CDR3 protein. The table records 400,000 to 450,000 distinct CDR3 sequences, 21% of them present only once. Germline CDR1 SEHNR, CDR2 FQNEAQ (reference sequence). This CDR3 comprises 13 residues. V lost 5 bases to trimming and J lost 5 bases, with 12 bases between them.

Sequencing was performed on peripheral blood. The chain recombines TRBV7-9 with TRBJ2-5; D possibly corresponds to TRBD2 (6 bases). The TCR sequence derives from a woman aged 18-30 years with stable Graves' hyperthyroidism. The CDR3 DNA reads TGTGCCAGCAGCCTGGAGGGCCCTGAGACCCAGTACTTC. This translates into CASSLEGPETQYF.